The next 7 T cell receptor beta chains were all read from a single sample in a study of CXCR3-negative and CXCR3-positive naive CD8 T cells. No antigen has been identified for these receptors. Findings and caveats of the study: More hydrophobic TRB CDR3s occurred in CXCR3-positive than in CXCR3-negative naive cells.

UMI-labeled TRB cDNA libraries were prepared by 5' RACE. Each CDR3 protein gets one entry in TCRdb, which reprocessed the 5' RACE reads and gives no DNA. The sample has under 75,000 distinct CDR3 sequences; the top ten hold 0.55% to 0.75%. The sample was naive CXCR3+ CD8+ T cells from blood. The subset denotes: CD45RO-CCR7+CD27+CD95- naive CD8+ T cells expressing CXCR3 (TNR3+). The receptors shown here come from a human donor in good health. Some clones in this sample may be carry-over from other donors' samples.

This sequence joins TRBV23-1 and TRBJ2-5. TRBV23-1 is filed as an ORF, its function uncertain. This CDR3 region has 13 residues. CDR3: CASSHLVRETQYF.

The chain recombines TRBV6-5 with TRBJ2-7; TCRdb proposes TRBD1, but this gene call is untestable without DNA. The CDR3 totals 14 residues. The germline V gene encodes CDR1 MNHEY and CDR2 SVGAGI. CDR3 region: CASTPGQHSYEQYF.

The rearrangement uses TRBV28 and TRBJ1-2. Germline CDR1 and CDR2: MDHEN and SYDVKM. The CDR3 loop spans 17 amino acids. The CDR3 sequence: CASSLPAGRVKRDGYTF.

CDR3 amino acids: CASSSHPRQGVNEQFF. The V and J genes are TRBV7-6 and TRBJ2-1; without DNA, the TCRdb call of TRBD1 cannot be checked. This CDR3 comprises 16 residues. The germline CDR1 and CDR2 sequences are SGHVS and FNYEAQ.

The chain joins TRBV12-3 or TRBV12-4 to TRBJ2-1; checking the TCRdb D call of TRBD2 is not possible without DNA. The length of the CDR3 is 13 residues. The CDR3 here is CASTRAGDNEQFF.

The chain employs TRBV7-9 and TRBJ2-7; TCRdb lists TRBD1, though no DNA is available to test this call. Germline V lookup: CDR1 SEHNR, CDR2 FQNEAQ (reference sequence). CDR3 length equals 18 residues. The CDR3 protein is CASSLTKSSGDTLGEQYF. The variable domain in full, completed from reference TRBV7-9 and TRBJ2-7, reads DTGVSQNPRHKITKRGQNVTFRCDPISEHNRLYWYRQTLGQGPEFLTYFQNEAQLEKSRLLSDRFSAERPKGSFSTLEIQRTEQGDSAMYLCASSLTKSSGDTLGEQYFGPGTRLTVT.

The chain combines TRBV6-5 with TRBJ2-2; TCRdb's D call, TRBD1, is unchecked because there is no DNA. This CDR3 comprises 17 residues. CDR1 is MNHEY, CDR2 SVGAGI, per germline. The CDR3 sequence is CASSYKDRVRSTGELFF.